A selection of T cell receptor beta chains follows, all from one sample in a study of beta chain features in type 1 diabetes. TCRdb keeps only in-frame clones here, not all; method: immunoSEQ multiplex PCR. The sample gives about 640,000 clones, 9.5% to 15% of which show up once; more than 0.095% is in the top ten. What was sequenced was naive CD4+ T cells from blood. All receptors derive from a man aged 25-45 years with type 1 diabetes. CDR3s include the opening cysteine and the closing phenylalanine or tryptophan. A D gene is named only where the DNA matches it firmly. Rows may omit the clone size; those that give it use once, few, many or a size class.

D | J | size | length | V | CDR3 | DNA
NA | TRBJ2-5 | NA | 12 | TRBV28 | CASSTPRETQYF | TGTGCCAGCAGCACCCCCCGAGAGACCCAGTACTTC
NA | TRBJ1-2 | NA | 13 | TRBV19 | CASSGQGNYGYTF | TGTGCCAGTAGTGGCCAGGGCAACTATGGCTACACCTTC
TRBD1 | TRBJ1-2 | few | 11 | TRBV29-1 | CSAEGAREYTF | TGCAGCGCCGAGGGGGCGCGAGAGTACACCTTC
NA | TRBJ2-5 | few | 14 | TRBV2 | CASRLLEGQETQYF | TGTGCCAGCAGGCTACTGGAGGGCCAGGAGACCCAGTACTTC
NA | TRBJ1-3 | few | 17 | TRBV2 | CASSEYTASLSGNTIYF | TGTGCCAGCAGTGAATATACAGCGTCCCTCTCTGGAAACACCATATATTTT
NA | TRBJ2-7 | few | 13 | TRBV18 | CASSPPGAGEQYF | TGTGCCAGCTCACCACCGGGGGCAGGCGAGCAGTACTTC
TRBD1 | TRBJ2-4 | NA | 13 | TRBV27 | CASRRTGENIQYF | TGTGCCAGCAGGAGGACAGGGGAAAACATTCAGTACTTC
TRBD1 | TRBJ2-7 | NA | 16 | TRBV11-3 | CASSLGATGGPYEQYF | TGTGCCAGCAGCTTAGGGGCGACAGGGGGTCCCTACGAGCAGTACTTC
NA | TRBJ1-5 | NA | 16 | TRBV9 | CASSVDAGASNQPQHF | TGTGCCAGCAGCGTAGATGCAGGGGCCAGCAATCAGCCCCAGCATTTT
NA | TRBJ2-3 | NA | 14 | TRBV5-1 | CASSLAGTPDTQYF | TGCGCCAGCAGCTTGGCCGGGACCCCGGATACGCAGTATTTT
TRBD2 | TRBJ2-7 | few | 14 | TRBV19 | CASSIDSGDYEQYF | TGTGCCAGTAGTATAGATAGCGGGGACTACGAGCAGTACTTC
TRBD1 | TRBJ1-4 | NA | 14 | TRBV30 | CAWRRTGGQEKLFF | TGTGCCTGGAGGCGGACAGGGGGCCAAGAAAAACTGTTTTTT
NA | TRBJ2-2 | NA | 12 | TRBV19 | CASSKATGELFF | TGTGCCAGTAGCAAGGCCACCGGGGAGCTGTTTTTT
NA | TRBJ2-5 | NA | 14 | TRBV10-2 | CASNLQGEQETQYF | TGCGCCAGCAATCTTCAGGGTGAGCAAGAGACCCAGTACTTC
NA | TRBJ2-2 | NA | 13 | TRBV10-3 | CAISGDPTGELFF | TGTGCCATCAGTGGCGATCCCACCGGGGAGCTGTTTTTT
NA | TRBJ1-2 | few | 14 | TRBV30 | CAWSAGGLNYGYTF | TGTGCCTGGAGTGCCGGGGGATTGAACTATGGCTACACCTTC
NA | TRBJ1-3 | few | 16 | TRBV7-8 | CASSVDAGTLGNTIYF | TGTGCCAGCAGCGTGGACGCCGGGACGTTAGGAAACACCATATATTTT
NA | TRBJ1-6 | few | 14 | TRBV30 | CAWSGKGYNSPLHF | TGTGCCTGGAGTGGCAAGGGTTATAATTCACCCCTCCACTTT
NA | TRBJ2-1 | NA | 13 | TRBV5-1 | CASSPRGNNEQFF | TGCGCCAGCAGTCCACGTGGGAACAATGAGCAGTTCTTC
NA | TRBJ1-3 | NA | 15 | TRBV4-2 | CASSLTQGNGNTIYF | TGTGCCAGCAGCCTCACACAGGGAAATGGAAACACCATATATTTT
TRBD1 | TRBJ2-5 | NA | 15 | TRBV5-1 | CASSRTGETGETQYF | TGCGCCAGCAGCCGGACAGGGGAGACGGGAGAGACCCAGTACTTC
TRBD1 | TRBJ1-6 | NA | 14 | TRBV7-9 | CASSWGQNNSPLHF | TGTGCCAGCAGCTGGGGACAGAATAATTCACCCCTCCACTTT
NA | TRBJ2-7 | few | 15 | TRBV6-5 | CASSLGGTPSYEQYF | TGTGCCAGCAGTTTGGGGGGTACCCCGTCCTACGAGCAGTACTTC
NA | TRBJ2-7 | few | 11 | TRBV28 | CASSRFSEQYF | TGTGCCAGCAGTCGCTTTAGCGAGCAGTACTTC
TRBD1 | TRBJ2-1 | few | 16 | TRBV18 | CASSPPGDRDHNEQFF | TGTGCCAGCTCACCACCAGGGGACAGGGACCACAATGAGCAGTTCTTC
NA | TRBJ1-6 | once | 14 | TRBV2 | CASSTGVSNSPLHF | TGTGCCAGCAGCACCGGGGTGAGTAATTCACCCCTCCACTTT
NA | TRBJ2-3 | few | 15 | TRBV7-2 | CASSLVQGIPYTQYF | TGTGCCAGCAGCTTAGTGCAGGGTATCCCGTATACGCAGTATTTT
TRBD1 | TRBJ1-2 | NA | 16 | TRBV4-3 | CASSQEPQDRGYGYTF | TGCGCCAGCAGCCAAGAGCCTCAGGACAGGGGTTATGGCTACACCTTC
NA | TRBJ1-5 | NA | 14 | TRBV5-1 | CASSSGSGNQPQHF | TGCGCCAGCAGCTCAGGGTCAGGCAATCAGCCCCAGCATTTT
NA | TRBJ2-3 | few | 15 | TRBV9 | CASSPGGPSTDTQYF | TGTGCCAGCAGCCCCGGGGGGCCTAGCACAGATACGCAGTATTTT
NA | TRBJ1-5 | NA | 12 | TRBV6-5 | CASSYNLTPQHF | TGTGCCAGCAGTTACAACCTGACGCCCCAGCATTTT
NA | TRBJ1-5 | NA | 14 | TRBV7-2 | CASSRDLAGQPQHF | TGTGCCAGCAGCCGGGACCTAGCTGGTCAGCCCCAGCATTTT
TRBD1 | TRBJ2-2 | few | 15 | TRBV6-5 | CASSSGTGEIGELFF | TGTGCCAGCAGCTCCGGGACAGGGGAGATCGGGGAGCTGTTTTTT
NA | TRBJ1-4 | NA | 11 | TRBV7-9 | CASSFRDGLFF | TGTGCCAGCAGCTTTCGGGACGGACTGTTTTTT
NA | TRBJ1-3 | few | 17 | TRBV7-9 | CASTAYWEGSSGNTIYF | TGTGCCAGCACCGCTTATTGGGAGGGGTCCTCTGGAAACACCATATATTTT
NA | TRBJ2-5 | few | 11 | TRBV28 | CATTRGETQYF | TGTGCAACGACCAGGGGAGAGACCCAGTACTTC
NA | TRBJ1-4 | NA | 15 | TRBV4-3 | CASSQAVRVNEKLFF | TGCGCCAGCAGCCAAGCCGTCAGGGTGAATGAAAAACTGTTTTTT
TRBD1 | TRBJ2-5 | few | 14 | TRBV6-1 | CASSPTGGRETQYF | TGTGCCAGCAGTCCGACAGGGGGCAGGGAGACCCAGTACTTC
NA | TRBJ2-3 | NA | 15 | TRBV10-3 | CAISESDVASATQYF | TGTGCCATCAGTGAATCGGACGTAGCGTCAGCTACGCAGTATTTT
NA | TRBJ2-7 | NA | 15 | TRBV19 | CASSIIQAGTYEQYF | TGTGCCAGTAGTATTATTCAGGCAGGGACCTACGAGCAGTACTTC
NA | TRBJ2-7 | few | 12 | TRBV28 | CASSPPAYEQYF | TGTGCCAGCAGTCCTCCGGCCTACGAGCAGTACTTC
NA | TRBJ2-7 | few | 13 | TRBV23-1 | CASSRHRAYEQYF | TGCGCCAGCAGTCGGCACAGAGCCTACGAGCAGTACTTC
NA | TRBJ2-5 | NA | 17 | TRBV14 | CASSQGTAHLLQETQYF | TGTGCCAGCAGCCAAGGGACGGCACACCTCCTCCAAGAGACCCAGTACTTC
NA | TRBJ1-2 | few | 14 | TRBV7-8 | CASSYAGTPYGYTF | TGTGCCAGCAGTTACGCCGGGACTCCCTATGGCTACACCTTC
NA | TRBJ1-6 | NA | 17 | TRBV15 | CATSTPTLQGFNSPLHF | TGTGCCACCAGCACCCCAACCCTCCAGGGTTTTAATTCACCCCTCCACTTT
TRBD1 | TRBJ2-1 | NA | 15 | TRBV7-3 | CASSLMGQVENEQFF | TGTGCCAGCAGCTTGATGGGACAGGTGGAGAATGAGCAGTTCTTC
NA | TRBJ1-2 | few | 15 | TRBV10-3 | CAISPGAGDNYGYTF | TGTGCCATCAGCCCAGGGGCCGGAGATAACTATGGCTACACCTTC
TRBD1 | TRBJ2-2 | few | 15 | TRBV7-2 | CASSLTGGRTGELFF | TGTGCCAGCAGCCTCACAGGGGGCCGAACCGGGGAGCTGTTTTTT